The table lists the clone carrying this TCR beta chain with many counts. Its antigen is as yet unknown. The data originate from a study of metastatic and nonmetastatic thyroid tumors. Study-wide background: The study looked at repertoires side by side in blood and in tumor or nodule tissue from malignant and benign thyroid patients. Study outcomes and limitations: In blood and tumor, TCR beta diversity was reportedly significantly higher in malignant thyroid tumors than in benign nodules.

Original processing methods: To classify distant metastasis in papillary thyroid cancer, a model was built from CDR3 differences across clinicopathological groups. TCRdb reanalyzed the PCR reads via MiXCR. TCRdb, not the authors, supplied the V and J calls. The sample records about 89,000 clones, 12% being singletons. This CDR3 comprises 15 residues. Trimming shortened V by 7 bases and J by 3 bases, and 17 bases separated the two germline ends. Germline CDR1 is SGHNT and CDR2 is YYREEE (reference sequence). Every patient underwent thyroid surgery untreated. The receptor's source is a female donor with papillary thyroid cancer or a benign thyroid nodule (not recorded which). Some clones in this sample may be carry-over from other donors' samples. Specimen: tumor tissue. The V gene is TRBV5-4, the J gene TRBJ2-1; possibly TRBD2 for D (6 bases). Here the CDR3 reads CASGRGGGVYNEQFF. The CDR3 nucleotides read TGTGCCAGCGGACGTGGCGGCGGGGTCTACAATGAGCAGTTCTTC.